This T cell receptor beta chain appears in the sequencing data of a study of CD8+CD57+ T cells in acquired aplastic anemia. Genomic DNA was employed as the template in profiling TCR beta VDJ and CDR3. A single record per CDR3 protein comes from TCRdb applying MiXCR to the reads. The repertoire holds around 210,000 distinct CDR3 sequences, with roughly 60% as singletons. There are 14 residues in the CDR3. Germline values: CDR1 WNHNN, CDR2 SYGVQD (reference sequence). Losses at the gene ends were 10 bases for V and 7 bases for J; bases not matched to a gene: 13. There are a few counts of this clonotype. Its specificity is unknown. Those patients picked for sequencing had displayed CD8+CD57+ cell expansion on flow cytometry. Regarding the study as a whole: Levels of CD8+ Simpson's diversity were not significantly distinct in patients versus controls.

The sample consisted of sorted CD4+, CD8+, or CD8+CD57+ T cells (not recorded which) from PBMCs. The clonotype comes from a human donor with aplastic anemia. The chain combines TRBV10-1 with TRBJ2-7; 10 bases are a match to TRBD1. CDR3 residues: CATPSGTGVWEQYF. The CDR3 coding sequence is TGCGCCACCCCTTCCGGGACAGGGGTGTGGGAGCAGTACTTC.